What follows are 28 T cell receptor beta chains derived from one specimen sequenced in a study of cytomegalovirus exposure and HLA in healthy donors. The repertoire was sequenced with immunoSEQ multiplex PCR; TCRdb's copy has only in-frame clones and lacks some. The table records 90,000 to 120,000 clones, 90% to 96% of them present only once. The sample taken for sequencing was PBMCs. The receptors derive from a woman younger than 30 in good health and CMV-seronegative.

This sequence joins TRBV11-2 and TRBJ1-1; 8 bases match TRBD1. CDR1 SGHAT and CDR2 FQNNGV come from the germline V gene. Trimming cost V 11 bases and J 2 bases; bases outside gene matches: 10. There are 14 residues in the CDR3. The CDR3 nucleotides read TGTGCCTCTCGGTGGGCAGGGGGCAACACTGAAGCTTTCTTT. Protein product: CASRWAGGNTEAFF.

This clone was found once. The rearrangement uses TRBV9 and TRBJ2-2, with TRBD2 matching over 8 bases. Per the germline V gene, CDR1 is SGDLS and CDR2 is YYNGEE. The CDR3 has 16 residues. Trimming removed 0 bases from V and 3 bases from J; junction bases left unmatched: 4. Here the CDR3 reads CASSVGRGGHTGELFF. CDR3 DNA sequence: TGTGCCAGCAGCGTAGGTCGGGGGGGACACACCGGGGAGCTGTTTTTT.

CDR3 DNA sequence: TGTGCCAGCAGCTCGGACTTAACAGATACGCAGTATTTT. Translated: CASSSDLTDTQYF. This rearrangement joins TRBV7-2 to TRBJ2-3; the D gene is possibly TRBD2 (5 bases). The V gene's germline CDR1 is SGHTA and CDR2 FQGNSA. V shed 4 bases and J shed 3 bases, with 8 bases lying between them. This CDR3 has 13 residues.

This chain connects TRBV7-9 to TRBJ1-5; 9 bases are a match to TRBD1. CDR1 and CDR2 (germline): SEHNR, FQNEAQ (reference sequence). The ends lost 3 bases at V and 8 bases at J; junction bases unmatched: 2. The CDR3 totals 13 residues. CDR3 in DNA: TGTGCCAGCAGCTTGGGACAGGGCAAGCCCCAGCATTTT. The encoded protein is CASSLGQGKPQHF.

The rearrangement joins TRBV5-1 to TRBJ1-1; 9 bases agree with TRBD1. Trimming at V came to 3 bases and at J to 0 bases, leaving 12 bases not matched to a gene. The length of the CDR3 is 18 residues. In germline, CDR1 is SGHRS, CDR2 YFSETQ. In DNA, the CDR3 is TGCGCCAGCAGCTCAAACAGGGGGCCCAATAGGGTGAACACTGAAGCTTTCTTT. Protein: CASSSNRGPNRVNTEAFF. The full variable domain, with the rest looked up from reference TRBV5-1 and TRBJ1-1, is KAGVTQTPRYLIKTRGQQVTLSCSPISGHRSVSWYQQTPGQGLQFLFEYFSETQRNKGNFPGRFSGRQFSNSRSEMNVSTLELGDSALYLCASSSNRGPNRVNTEAFFGQGTRLTVV.

The CDR3 DNA reads as TGTGCCAGTAGTATAGGGCCGAACACCGGGGAGCTGTTTTTT. Residues: CASSIGPNTGELFF. The chain links TRBV19 to TRBJ2-2; D not certain. Trimming cost V 1 base and J 0 bases, with 3 bases left between them. The V gene's germline CDR1 is LNHDA and CDR2 SQIVND (reference sequence). CDR3 length equals 14 residues.

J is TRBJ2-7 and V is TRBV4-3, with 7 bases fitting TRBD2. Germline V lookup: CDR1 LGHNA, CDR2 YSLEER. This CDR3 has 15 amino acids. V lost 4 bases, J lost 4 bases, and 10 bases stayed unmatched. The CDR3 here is CASSPLRRGKYEQYF. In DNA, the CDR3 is TGCGCCAGCAGCCCTCTCCGGCGGGGGAAATACGAGCAGTACTTC.

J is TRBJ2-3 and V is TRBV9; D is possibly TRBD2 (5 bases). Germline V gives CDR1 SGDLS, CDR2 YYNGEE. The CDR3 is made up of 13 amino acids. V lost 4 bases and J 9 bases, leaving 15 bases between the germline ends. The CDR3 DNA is TGTGCCAGCAGCTCCAACTCCGGAGGCACGCAGTATTTT. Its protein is CASSSNSGGTQYF. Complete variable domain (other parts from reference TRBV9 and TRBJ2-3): DSGVTQTPKHLITATGQRVTLRCSPRSGDLSVYWYQQSLDQGLQFLIQYYNGEERAKGNILERFSAQQFPDLHSELNLSSLELGDSALYFCASSSNSGGTQYFGPGTRLTVL.

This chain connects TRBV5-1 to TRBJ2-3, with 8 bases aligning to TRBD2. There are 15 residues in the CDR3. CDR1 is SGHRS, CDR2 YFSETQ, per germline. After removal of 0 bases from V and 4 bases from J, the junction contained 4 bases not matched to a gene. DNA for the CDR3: TGCGCCAGCAGCTTGGGAGTAGCGGGACCAGATACGCAGTATTTT. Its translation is CASSLGVAGPDTQYF.

The CDR3 bases are TGTGCCAGCAGTACAAGACAGGGGGTCACCGGGGAGCTGTTTTTT. Translation: CASSTRQGVTGELFF. This chain links TRBV28 with TRBJ2-2, with TRBD1 matching 9 bases. Germline CDR1 reads MDHEN; CDR2 reads SYDVKM. V dropped 5 bases and J dropped 4; count of bases not matched to a gene: 5. The CDR3 spans 15 residues.

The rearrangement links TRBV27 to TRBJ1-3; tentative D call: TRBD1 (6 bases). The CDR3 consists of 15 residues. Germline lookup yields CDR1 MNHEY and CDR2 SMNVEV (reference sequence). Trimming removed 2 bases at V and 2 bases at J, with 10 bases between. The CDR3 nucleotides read TGTGCCAGCAGTTTAGACAGGCGTCCTGGAAACACCATATATTTT. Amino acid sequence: CASSLDRRPGNTIYF.

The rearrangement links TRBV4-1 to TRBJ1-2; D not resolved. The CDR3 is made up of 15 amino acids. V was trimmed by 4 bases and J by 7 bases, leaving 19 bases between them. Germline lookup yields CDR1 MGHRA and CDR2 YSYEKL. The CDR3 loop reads CASSLDGTPGSGYTF. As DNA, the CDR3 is TGCGCCAGCAGCCTCGACGGCACCCCGGGTAGTGGCTACACCTTC.

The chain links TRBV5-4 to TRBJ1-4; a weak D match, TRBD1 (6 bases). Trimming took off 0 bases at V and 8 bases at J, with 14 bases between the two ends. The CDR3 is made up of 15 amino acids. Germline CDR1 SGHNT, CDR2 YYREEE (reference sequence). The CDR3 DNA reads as TGTGCCAGCAGCTTGGGAGGGGGAAGTGAGGAAAAACTGTTTTTT. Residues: CASSLGGGSEEKLFF.

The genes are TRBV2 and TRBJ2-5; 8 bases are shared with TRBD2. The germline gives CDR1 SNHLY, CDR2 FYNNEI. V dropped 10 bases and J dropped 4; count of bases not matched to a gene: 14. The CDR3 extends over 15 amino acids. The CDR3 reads CATEPGLEVGETQYF. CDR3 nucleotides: TGTGCCACCGAGCCGGGACTAGAGGTCGGAGAGACCCAGTACTTC.

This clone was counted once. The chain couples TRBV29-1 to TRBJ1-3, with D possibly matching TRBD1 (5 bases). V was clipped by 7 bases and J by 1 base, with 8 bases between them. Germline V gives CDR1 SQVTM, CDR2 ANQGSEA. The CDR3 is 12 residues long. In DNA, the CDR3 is TGCAGCGCCCGGGGGTCTGGAAACACCATATATTTT. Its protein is CSARGSGNTIYF. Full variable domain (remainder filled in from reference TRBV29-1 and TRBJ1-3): SAVISQKPSRDICQRGTSLTIQCQVDSQVTMMFWYRQQPGQSLTLIATANQGSEATYESGFVIDKFPISRPNLTFSTLTVSNMSPEDSSIYLCSARGSGNTIYFGEGSWLTVV.

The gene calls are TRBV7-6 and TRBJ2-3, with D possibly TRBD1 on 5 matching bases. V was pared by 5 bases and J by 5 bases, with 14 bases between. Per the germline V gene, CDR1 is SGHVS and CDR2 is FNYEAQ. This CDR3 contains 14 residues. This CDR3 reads CASSPGQGEDTQYF. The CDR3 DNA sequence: TGTGCCAGCAGCCCAGGGCAGGGTGAAGATACGCAGTATTTT.

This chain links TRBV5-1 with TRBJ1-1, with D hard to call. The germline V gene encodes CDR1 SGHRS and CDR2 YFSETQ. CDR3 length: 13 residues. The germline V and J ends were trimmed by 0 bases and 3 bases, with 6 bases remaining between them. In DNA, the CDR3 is TGCGCCAGCAGCTTGGAACGGGACACTGAAGCTTTCTTT. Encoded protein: CASSLERDTEAFF.

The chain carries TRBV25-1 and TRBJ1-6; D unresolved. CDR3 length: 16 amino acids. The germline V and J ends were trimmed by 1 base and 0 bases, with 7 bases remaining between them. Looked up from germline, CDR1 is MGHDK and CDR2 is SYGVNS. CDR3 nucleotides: TGTGCCAGCAGTGAATCGGGTAGCTCCTATAATTCACCCCTCCACTTT. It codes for CASSESGSSYNSPLHF.

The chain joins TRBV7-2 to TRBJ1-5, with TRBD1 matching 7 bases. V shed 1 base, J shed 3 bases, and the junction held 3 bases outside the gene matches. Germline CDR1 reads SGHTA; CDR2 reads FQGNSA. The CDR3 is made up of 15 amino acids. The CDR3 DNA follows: TGTGCCAGCAGCTTAGAGGGACAGCACAATCAGCCCCAGCATTTT. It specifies CASSLEGQHNQPQHF. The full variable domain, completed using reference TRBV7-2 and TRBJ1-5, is GAGVSQSPSNKVTEKGKDVELRCDPISGHTALYWYRQSLGQGLEFLIYFQGNSAPDKSGLPSDRFSAERTGGSVSTLTIQRTQQEDSAVYLCASSLEGQHNQPQHFGDGTRLSIL.

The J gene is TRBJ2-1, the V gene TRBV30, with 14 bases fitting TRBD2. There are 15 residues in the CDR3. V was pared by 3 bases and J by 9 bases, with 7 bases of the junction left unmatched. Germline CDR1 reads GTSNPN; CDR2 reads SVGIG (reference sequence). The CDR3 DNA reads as TGTGCCTGGAGCCGACTAGCGGGGGGGCCGAGTGAGCAGTTCTTC. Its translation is CAWSRLAGGPSEQFF.

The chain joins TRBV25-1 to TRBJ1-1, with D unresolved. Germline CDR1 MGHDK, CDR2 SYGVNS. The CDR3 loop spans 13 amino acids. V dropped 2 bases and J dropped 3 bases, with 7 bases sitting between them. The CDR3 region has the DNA TGTGCCAGCAGTGAACTAGCCCACACTGAAGCTTTCTTT. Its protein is CASSELAHTEAFF. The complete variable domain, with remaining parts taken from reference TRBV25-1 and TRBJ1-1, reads EADIYQTPRYLVIGTGKKITLECSQTMGHDKMYWYQQDPGMELHLIHYSYGVNSTEKGDLSSESTVSRIRTEHFPLTLESARPSHTSQYLCASSELAHTEAFFGQGTRLTVV.

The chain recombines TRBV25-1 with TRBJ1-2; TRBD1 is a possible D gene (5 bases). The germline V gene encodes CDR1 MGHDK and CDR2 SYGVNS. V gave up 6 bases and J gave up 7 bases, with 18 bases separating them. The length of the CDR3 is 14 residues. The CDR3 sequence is CASRENWGLAGYTF. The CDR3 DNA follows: TGTGCCAGCAGGGAGAATTGGGGCTTGGCTGGCTACACCTTC.

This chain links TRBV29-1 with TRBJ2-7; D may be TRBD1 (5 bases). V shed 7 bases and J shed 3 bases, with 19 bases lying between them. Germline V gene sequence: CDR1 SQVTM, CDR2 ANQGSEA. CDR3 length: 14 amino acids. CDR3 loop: CSARVGPRDYEQYF. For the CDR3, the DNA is TGCAGCGCCCGGGTGGGGCCTAGAGACTACGAGCAGTACTTC.

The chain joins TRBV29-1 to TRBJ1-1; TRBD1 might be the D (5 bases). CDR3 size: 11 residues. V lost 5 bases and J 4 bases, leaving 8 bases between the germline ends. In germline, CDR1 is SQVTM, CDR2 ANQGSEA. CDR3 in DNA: TGCAGCGTTTCGGGGGGCACTGAAGCTTTCTTT. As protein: CSVSGGTEAFF.

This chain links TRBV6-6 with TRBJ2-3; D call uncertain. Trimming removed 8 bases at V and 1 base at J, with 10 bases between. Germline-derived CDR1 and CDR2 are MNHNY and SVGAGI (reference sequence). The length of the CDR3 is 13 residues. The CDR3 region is CASGLLGTDTQYF. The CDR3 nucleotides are TGTGCCAGCGGCCTTCTCGGCACAGATACGCAGTATTTT.

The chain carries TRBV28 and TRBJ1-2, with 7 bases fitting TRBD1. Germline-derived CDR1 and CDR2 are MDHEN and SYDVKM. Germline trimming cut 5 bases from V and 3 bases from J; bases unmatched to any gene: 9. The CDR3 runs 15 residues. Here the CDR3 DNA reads TGTGCCAGCAGTACGGGGGTCGGACAGGACTATGGCTACACCTTC. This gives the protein CASSTGVGQDYGYTF.

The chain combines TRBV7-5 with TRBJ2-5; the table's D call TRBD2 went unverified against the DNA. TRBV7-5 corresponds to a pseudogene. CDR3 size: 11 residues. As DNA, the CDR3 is TGTGCCCGTCCGGGGGGGTTGACCCAGTACTTC. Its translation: CARPGGLTQYF.

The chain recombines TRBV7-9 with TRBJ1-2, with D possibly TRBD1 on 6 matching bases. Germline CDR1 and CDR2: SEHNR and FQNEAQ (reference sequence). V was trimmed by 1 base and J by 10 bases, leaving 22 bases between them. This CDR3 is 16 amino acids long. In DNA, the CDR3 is TGTGCCAGCAGCTTAGTGACAGGTGACAATCGGGTGGTCTACACCTTC. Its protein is CASSLVTGDNRVVYTF.